The clone carrying this TCR beta chain has a single count. Antigen specificity is unknown. Sequencing was performed with immunoSEQ multiplex PCR; in TCRdb, only in-frame clones are kept and a portion is missing. Of about 33,000 clones in the sample, 80% are singletons; the top ten hold about 16%. The CDR3 extends over 14 amino acids. V shed 2 bases and J 5 bases; nucleotides not matched to a gene: 5. CDR1 and CDR2 (germline): SGHRS, YFSETQ. These data belong to a study of T cells in localized non-small cell lung cancer. General study findings and limits: Density of T cells in blood, when higher, went with longer overall survival.

The material sequenced was peripheral blood, taken before any cancer treatment. The chain links TRBV5-1 to TRBJ2-5, with TRBD2 matching 8 bases. The sequence was obtained from a male donor aged 60 or over with stage III squamous cell lung carcinoma. The CDR3 region is CASSLAGDQETQYF. CDR3 bases: TGCGCCAGCAGCTTAGCGGGGGATCAGGAGACCCAGTACTTC.